The T cell receptor (beta chain) described here comes from a study of blood T cell repertoires in COVID-19. Study as a whole: COVID-19 samples from acute and convalescent phases originated in the United States, Italy and Spain. The cDNA or gDNA used as material had been derived from T cells, B-cell-depleted T cells, or PBMCs.

Trimming removed 8 bases at V and 4 bases at J, with 14 bases between. Germline CDR1 and CDR2: SNHLY and FYNNEI. There are 13 residues in the CDR3. Under the authors' procedure: For nucleated cells, counts were estimated from reference gene primer amplification. Some clones are missing from TCRdb's copy, which holds only in-frame ones; the method was immunoSEQ multiplex PCR. V and J calls and clone size come straight from that table; D and trimming were deduced from the DNA. The sample has some 370,000 clones; around 87% are singletons. Specimen: peripheral blood. The origin of this receptor is a woman aged 25 to 45 with COVID-19, enrolled during active disease. V gene TRBV2 combines with J gene TRBJ1-1; TRBD1 might be the D (6 bases). In nucleotides, the CDR3 is TGTGCCAGCCGACTGGGAGGGGGCACTGAAGCTTTCTTT. Its translation: CASRLGGGTEAFF.